This T cell receptor beta chain was obtained from a study of regulatory T cells in long-lasting Graves disease. Time point: newly diagnosed GD, antithyroid drugs for less than 3 months. Researchers made the TCR library from RNA that was extracted from PBMCs. This clonotype was seen many times. Its specificity is unknown. Germline V CDR1 and CDR2: DFQATT, SNEGSKA (reference sequence). The CDR3 is 16 residues long. V was clipped by 2 bases and J by 1 base, with 17 bases between them. Investigators prepared the TCR beta libraries by applying iRepertoire HTBI primers and Arm-PCR of CDR3 regions. TCRdb re-called the multiplex PCR reads through MiXCR, storing one row per CDR3 protein. The sample shows hundreds of thousands of distinct CDR3 sequences, around 15% of them seen only once. Study results and caveats: Repertoires from persistent disease leaned toward TRBV28, TRBJ1-2 and TRBJ2-5.

These data also formed part of another study, on T cells in Graves' hyperthyroidism and ophthalmopathy. From that paper: Graves' hyperthyroidism without ophthalmopathy progression within 18 months was termed stable.

The sequenced sample was peripheral blood mononuclear cells (PBMCs), obtained at new diagnosis, from a patient treated with antithyroid drugs. J is TRBJ1-1 and V is TRBV20-1, with a possible D match to TRBD1 (5 bases). This receptor was taken from a woman in her thirties with Graves disease. The CDR3 sequence: CSARIGGRGGNTEAFF. The CDR3 region has the DNA TGCAGTGCTAGAATAGGAGGACGCGGGGGGAACACTGAAGCTTTCTTT.